This is a list of T cell receptor beta chains from one sample in a study of post-analysis software for immune sequencing data. TCRdb recomputed calls from the PCR reads with MiXCR, one row per CDR3 protein. The sample lists approximately 730,000 distinct CDR3 sequences; roughly 29% were seen once. The sample was blood. The source is a girl aged 5-17 years with multiple sclerosis. CDR3s include the opening cysteine and the closing phenylalanine or tryptophan. Fields, in order: V gene, clone size, D gene, J gene, CDR3 protein. D genes are given only for firm matches. Clone sizes are given selectively: once, few, many, or a class where the clone is expanded.

TRBV28	NA	TRBD2	TRBJ2-7	CASAGRAPYEQYF
TRBV20-1	many	TRBD2	TRBJ2-1	CSVQMGLALNNEQFF
TRBV6-1	NA	NA	TRBJ1-1	CASRGRWFTEAFF
TRBV29-1	many	TRBD1	TRBJ2-3	CSVDRQGIPDTQYF
TRBV4-3	NA	NA	TRBJ2-6	CASSPKIAGANVLTF
TRBV29-1	NA	TRBD1	TRBJ1-4	CSVEDGGSGTGDEKLFF
TRBV7-2	NA	NA	TRBJ2-5	CASSRYSETQYF
TRBV7-2	few	NA	TRBJ1-5	CASSATTGVRNSPQHF
TRBV7-7	NA	NA	TRBJ2-1	CASSLTADGNNEQFF
TRBV28	NA	NA	TRBJ2-2	CASSLGTPSPGELFF
TRBV20-1	once	NA	TRBJ2-3	CSAKSQTTRADTQYF
TRBV6-5	few	NA	TRBJ2-3	CASRRLGASDTQYF
TRBV7-2	NA	TRBD2	TRBJ2-5	CASSSQTSLETQYF
TRBV29-1	NA	NA	TRBJ1-2	CSGGGHNAHGYTF
TRBV15	NA	TRBD2	TRBJ2-5	CATSRGGLQRGYF
TRBV4-1	NA	NA	TRBJ2-3	CASSPPYYTDTQYF
TRBV3-1	few	NA	TRBJ2-5	CASSQGLQTQYF
TRBV7-9	NA	NA	TRBJ1-3	CASSAAGYTIYF
TRBV3-1	NA	TRBD1	TRBJ1-2	CASSQGDIQGAGGYTF
TRBV20-1	few	TRBD1	TRBJ2-7	CSASRTGDYEQYF
TRBV28	NA	TRBD1	NA	CAGSRGQGTIYEQYF
TRBV20-1	few	NA	TRBJ1-5	CSARDGGHQPQHF
TRBV20-1	NA	NA	TRBJ1-2	CSAREGGGTIYGYTF
TRBV3-1	NA	TRBD1	TRBJ1-1	CASSPRTGGPEAFF
TRBV7-2	few	NA	TRBJ2-5	CASSSGVGGYQETQYF
TRBV20-1	NA	TRBD2	TRBJ2-1	CSARSAGTSGSSYNEQFF
TRBV6-2/TRBV6-3	NA	TRBD1	TRBJ1-2	CASGTGRIYGYTF
TRBV24-1	NA	TRBD2	NA	CATSDLSSGSIDEQYF
TRBV20-1	NA	TRBD2	TRBJ2-1	CSARGTSGTVYNEQFF
TRBV7-9	few	TRBD1	TRBJ1-1	CASSFGQGNTEAFF
TRBV12-3/TRBV12-4	NA	NA	TRBJ1-5	CTSSSHQNQPQHF
TRBV11-2	few	NA	TRBJ2-1	CASTESYNEQFF
TRBV3-1	NA	NA	TRBJ2-7	CASSEVARRASYEQYF
TRBV5-1	NA	TRBD2	TRBJ2-7	CASSHGLAGGGYKQYF
TRBV7-9	NA	NA	TRBJ1-1	CASSPGLRTEAFF
TRBV4-1	few	NA	TRBJ1-2	CASSQEETGGGSIYGYTF
TRBV6-4	many	TRBD1	TRBJ2-7	CASSDQTRGLSYEQYF
TRBV5-1	NA	NA	TRBJ2-5	CASSLGFQGLQYF
TRBV12-3/TRBV12-4	few	NA	TRBJ2-4	CASSPSGAKNIQYF
TRBV27	NA	NA	TRBJ1-4	CASSYGREKLFF
TRBV12-3/TRBV12-4	once	TRBD2	TRBJ2-1	CASSDSGTSVTYEQFF
TRBV14	NA	NA	TRBJ2-7	CASSQGANYEQYF
TRBV18	NA	NA	TRBJ2-4	CASSPSEPKNIQYF
TRBV7-2	once	NA	TRBJ2-7	CASRAGTLGEQYF
TRBV5-1	NA	TRBD1	TRBJ1-1	CASSLRTGTKLNTEAFF
TRBV20-1	few	NA	TRBJ2-7	CSARILDEQYF
TRBV10-3	few	NA	TRBJ2-1	CAISDPTGSYNEQFF
TRBV4-2	NA	TRBD2	TRBJ2-3	CASSQPGTSGSTRGTDTQYF
TRBV10-3	many	NA	TRBJ1-2	CAISDVPNYGYTF
TRBV20-1	NA	TRBD1	TRBJ2-7	CSASALRTGGFSYEQYF
TRBV7-8	NA	TRBD2	TRBJ2-3	CASSLGLAGGPRDTQYF
TRBV6-6	few	NA	TRBJ2-5	CAITAGEQETQYF
TRBV12-3/TRBV12-4	few	NA	TRBJ2-1	CASKPRANEQFF
TRBV28	NA	TRBD2	TRBJ2-1	CASISSLAGVSSYNEQFF